These 4 T cell receptor beta chains originate from one sample sequenced in a study of cytomegalovirus exposure and HLA in healthy donors. The PCR had 60 Vbeta and 13 Jbeta primers. Sequencing used immunoSEQ multiplex PCR; TCRdb keeps in-frame clones, though not all of them. The data contain about 160,000 clones, around 74% of them seen just once; the ten biggest clones take up approximately 2%. Sequencing was carried out using PBMCs. The receptors derive from a female donor in good health and CMV-seronegative.

The chain joins TRBV4-2 to TRBJ2-7, with D tentatively TRBD2 (5 bases). Germline CDR1 reads LGHNA; CDR2 reads YNFKEQ. The V end lost 0 bases, the J end lost 4 bases, and 10 bases lay between the germline ends. This CDR3 has 14 residues. The CDR3 here is CASSQDGSRYEQYF. The CDR3 nucleotides read TGTGCCAGCAGCCAAGATGGGAGTCGGTACGAGCAGTACTTC.

V usage is TRBV27 and J usage is TRBJ2-7; no clear D. Germline V lookup: CDR1 MNHEY, CDR2 SMNVEV (reference sequence). The V gene lost 2 bases and the J gene lost 5 bases, with 19 bases spanning the gap. The CDR3 is made up of 16 amino acids. CDR3 nucleotides: TGTGCCAGCAGTTTAATAAGTCCGGCTCCTCGGGACGAGCAGTACTTC. Its protein product is CASSLISPAPRDEQYF.

The chain joins TRBV7-3 to TRBJ1-2; no firm D call. V was shortened by 5 bases and J by 8 bases, with 15 bases between the two germline ends. The CDR3 is 13 residues long. Germline V CDR1 and CDR2: SGHTA, FQGTGA. Written as DNA, the CDR3 is TGTGCCAGCAGCCGAGGGAATGGTGAAGGCTACACCTTC. Translating gives CASSRGNGEGYTF. Filled out from reference TRBV7-3 and TRBJ1-2, the complete variable domain reads GAGVSQTPSNKVTEKGKYVELRCDPISGHTALYWYRQSLGQGPEFLIYFQGTGAADDSGLPNDRFFAVRPEGSVSTLKIQRTERGDSAVYLCASSRGNGEGYTFGSGTRLTVV.

The chain uses TRBV4-1 and TRBJ1-5; 8 positions match TRBD1. The trim removed 0 bases at V and 1 base at J, leaving 2 bases unmatched. Germline V gives CDR1 MGHRA, CDR2 YSYEKL. The CDR3 covers 16 residues. The CDR3 DNA reads as TGCGCCAGCAGCCAAGATCGGACAGGGAGCAATCAGCCCCAGCATTTT. Translated, it gives CASSQDRTGSNQPQHF.